The 12 T cell receptor beta chains below all came from one sample that was sequenced in a study of blood T cell repertoires in COVID-19. Libraries were prepared by immunoSEQ multiplex PCR; TCRdb keeps only in-frame clonotypes and omits some of them. In the table there are over 150,000 clones, approximately 90% of which are singletons. Sequencing was carried out using peripheral blood. The receptors here all came from a man aged 18-30 years who had recovered from COVID-19.

The rearrangement links TRBV11-2 to TRBJ2-2; TRBD1 matches at 11 bases. The ends lost 7 bases at V and 7 bases at J; junction bases unmatched: 8. This CDR3 is 15 amino acids long. Looked up from germline, CDR1 is SGHAT and CDR2 is FQNNGV. CDR3 amino acids: CASTPGGTGGGELFF. The CDR3 coding sequence is TGTGCCAGCACCCCCGGCGGGACAGGGGGCGGGGAGCTGTTTTTT.

The CDR3 DNA reads as TGTGCCAGCAGCCCTAACCCTCTCGAGGGGGCTGGAGAAAAACTGTTTTTT. Residues: CASSPNPLEGAGEKLFF. The rearrangement joins TRBV5-4 to TRBJ1-4; 7 nucleotides align to TRBD1. V was pared by 4 bases and J by 8 bases, with 17 bases of the junction left unmatched. The CDR3 consists of 17 residues. The V gene's germline CDR1 is SGHNT and CDR2 YYREEE (reference sequence).

The J gene is TRBJ1-3, the V gene TRBV2; D is perhaps TRBD1 (5 bases). Deletions cut 5 bases from V and 1 base from J, with 15 bases between. The CDR3 has 16 residues. Germline loops: CDR1 SNHLY, CDR2 FYNNEI. CDR3 loop: CASSPRGRASGNTIYF. The CDR3 nucleotides read TGTGCCAGCAGTCCCCGAGGCAGGGCTTCTGGAAACACCATATATTTT.

V and J are TRBV28 and TRBJ1-1; D is ambiguous. Germline lookup yields CDR1 MDHEN and CDR2 SYDVKM. There are 16 residues in the CDR3. Deletions cut 1 base from V and 2 bases from J, with 14 bases between. DNA for the CDR3: TGTGCCAGCAGTTTATCTCCCGGAGAGGGCAACACTGAAGCTTTCTTT. It encodes CASSLSPGEGNTEAFF.

V gene TRBV6-2 or TRBV6-3 combines with J gene TRBJ2-1; tentatively, D is TRBD2 (6 bases). Trimming left V 5 bases short and J 6 bases short, with 14 bases between. This CDR3 is built from 14 residues. In germline, CDR1 is MNHEY, CDR2 SVGEGT. The CDR3 DNA follows: TGTGCCAGCAGTGGGACTGGTTCCAGCAATGAGCAGTTCTTC. Translating it yields CASSGTGSSNEQFF.

The chain recombines TRBV2 with TRBJ1-5, with 7 bases fitting TRBD1. V was clipped by 6 bases and J by 1 base; unmatched bases: 6. Germline V gene lookup returns CDR1 SNHLY and CDR2 FYNNEI. The CDR3 spans 15 residues. For the CDR3, the DNA is TGTGCCAGCAGCGCGACAGGGAAGAGCAATCAGCCCCAGCATTTT. Translated, it gives CASSATGKSNQPQHF.

V usage is TRBV28 and J usage is TRBJ2-1; 8 bases align to TRBD1. The CDR3 spans 19 residues. Germline CDR1 and CDR2: MDHEN and SYDVKM. J lost 10 bases, V lost 7 bases, and 27 bases had no gene match. The CDR3 is CASTTQGASENLGFGEQFF. In DNA, the CDR3 is TGTGCCAGCACGACGCAGGGGGCTTCGGAGAATTTGGGGTTTGGGGAGCAGTTCTTC. Complete variable domain (other parts from reference TRBV28 and TRBJ2-1): DVKVTQSSRYLVKRTGEKVFLECVQDMDHENMFWYRQDPGLGLRLIYFSYDVKMKEKGDIPEGYSVSREKKERFSLILESASTNQTSMYLCASTTQGASENLGFGEQFFGPGTRLTVL.

J is TRBJ2-7 and V is TRBV28; tentative D call: TRBD2 (5 bases). The CDR3 is made up of 13 amino acids. With 3 bases removed from V and 1 base from J, the gap between germline ends came to 7 bases. Germline V gene lookup returns CDR1 MDHEN and CDR2 SYDVKM. The CDR3 nucleotides are TGTGCCAGCAGTTTTAGCGATTCCTACGAGCAGTACTTC. The encoded protein is CASSFSDSYEQYF.

The chain uses TRBV10-3 and TRBJ2-1; 7 bases agree with TRBD1. The germline V gene encodes CDR1 ENHRY and CDR2 SYGVKD. This CDR3 is built from 13 residues. V dropped 6 bases and J dropped 4; count of bases not matched to a gene: 3. CDR3 protein: CAISRQGYNEQFF. The CDR3 bases are TGTGCCATCAGCCGACAGGGATACAATGAGCAGTTCTTC.

The CDR3 coding sequence is TGTGCCAGCAGCCCTGGGACTGGCTACGAGCAGTACTTC. This translates into CASSPGTGYEQYF. The gene calls are TRBV9 and TRBJ2-7; D is possibly TRBD2 (6 bases). Germline V CDR1 and CDR2: SGDLS, YYNGEE. V lost 4 bases and J 3 bases, leaving 11 bases between the germline ends. The CDR3 totals 13 residues.

The chain combines TRBV30 with TRBJ1-4; no firm D call. Germline CDR1 is GTSNPN and CDR2 is SVGIG (reference sequence). Trimming pared 3 bases from V and 3 bases from J, leaving 8 bases between. CDR3 length: 13 residues. The CDR3 sequence is CAWRRVANEKLFF. CDR3 DNA sequence: TGTGCCTGGAGGCGGGTAGCTAATGAAAAACTGTTTTTT.

The chain couples TRBV6-1 to TRBJ2-1, with 10 bases lining up with TRBD2. This CDR3 spans 15 amino acids. Germline V lookup: CDR1 MNHNS, CDR2 SASEGT. The trim removed 2 bases at V and 5 bases at J, leaving 3 bases unmatched. CDR3 coding DNA: TGTGCCAGCAGTGAATGGCTAGCGGGAGACAATGAGCAGTTCTTC. Amino acids: CASSEWLAGDNEQFF.